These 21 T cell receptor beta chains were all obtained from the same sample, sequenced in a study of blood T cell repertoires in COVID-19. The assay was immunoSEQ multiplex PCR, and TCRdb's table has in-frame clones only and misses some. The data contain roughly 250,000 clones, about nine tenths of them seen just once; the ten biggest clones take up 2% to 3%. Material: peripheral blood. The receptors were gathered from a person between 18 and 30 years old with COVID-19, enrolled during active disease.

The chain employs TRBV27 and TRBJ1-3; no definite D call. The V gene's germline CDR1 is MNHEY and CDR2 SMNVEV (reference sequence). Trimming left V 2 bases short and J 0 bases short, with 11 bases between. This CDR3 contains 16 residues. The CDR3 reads CASSLALPGSGNTIYF. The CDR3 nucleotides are TGTGCCAGCAGTTTAGCCCTCCCAGGCTCTGGAAACACCATATATTTT.

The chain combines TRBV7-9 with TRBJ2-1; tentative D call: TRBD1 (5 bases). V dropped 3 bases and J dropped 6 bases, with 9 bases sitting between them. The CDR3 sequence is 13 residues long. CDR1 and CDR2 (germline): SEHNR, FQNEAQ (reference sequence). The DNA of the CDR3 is TGTGCCAGCAGCTTTACAGGAATCAATGAGCAGTTCTTC. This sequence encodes CASSFTGINEQFF.

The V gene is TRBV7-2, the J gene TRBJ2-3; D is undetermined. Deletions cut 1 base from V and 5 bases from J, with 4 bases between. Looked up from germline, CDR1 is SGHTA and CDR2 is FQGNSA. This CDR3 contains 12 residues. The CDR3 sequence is CASSLVGDTQYF. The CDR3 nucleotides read TGTGCCAGCAGCTTAGTCGGAGATACGCAGTATTTT.

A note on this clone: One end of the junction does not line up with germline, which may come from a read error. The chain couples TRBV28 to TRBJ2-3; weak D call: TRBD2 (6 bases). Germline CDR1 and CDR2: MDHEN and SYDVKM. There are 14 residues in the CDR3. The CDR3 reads CANSQEGTSDTQYF. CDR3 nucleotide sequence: TGTGCCAACAGTCAGGAGGGCACGTCAGATACGCAGTATTTT.

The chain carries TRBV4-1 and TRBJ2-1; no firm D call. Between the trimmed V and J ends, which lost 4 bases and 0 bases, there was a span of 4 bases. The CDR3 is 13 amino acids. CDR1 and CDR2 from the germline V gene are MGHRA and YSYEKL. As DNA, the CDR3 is TGCGCCAGCAGCCCTTTCTCCTACAATGAGCAGTTCTTC. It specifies CASSPFSYNEQFF.

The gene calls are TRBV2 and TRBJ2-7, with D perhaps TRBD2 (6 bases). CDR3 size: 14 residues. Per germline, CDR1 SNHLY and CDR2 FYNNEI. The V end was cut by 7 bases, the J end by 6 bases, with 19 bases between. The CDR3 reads CASNGGSSDSEQYF. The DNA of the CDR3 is TGTGCCAGCAACGGGGGTTCTAGCGACAGCGAGCAGTACTTC.

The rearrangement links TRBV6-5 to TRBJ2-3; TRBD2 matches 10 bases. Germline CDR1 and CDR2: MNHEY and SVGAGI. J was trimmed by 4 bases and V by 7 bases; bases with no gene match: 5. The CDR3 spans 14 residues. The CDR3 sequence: CASIPAGGPDTQYF. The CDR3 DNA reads TGTGCCAGCATCCCAGCGGGAGGGCCAGATACGCAGTATTTT.

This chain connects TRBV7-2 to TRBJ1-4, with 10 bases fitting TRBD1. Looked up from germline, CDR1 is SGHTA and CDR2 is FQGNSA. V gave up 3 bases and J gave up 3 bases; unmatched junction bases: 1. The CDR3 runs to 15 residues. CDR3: CASSLDRGANEKLFF. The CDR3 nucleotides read TGTGCCAGCAGCTTGGACAGGGGGGCTAATGAAAAACTGTTTTTT.

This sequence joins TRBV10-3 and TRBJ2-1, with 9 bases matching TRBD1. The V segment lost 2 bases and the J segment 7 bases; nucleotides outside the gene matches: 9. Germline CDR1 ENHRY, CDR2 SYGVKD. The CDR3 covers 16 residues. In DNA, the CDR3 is TGTGCCATCAGTGAGCTGGGACAGGGAACAAAAAATGAGCAGTTCTTC. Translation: CAISELGQGTKNEQFF.

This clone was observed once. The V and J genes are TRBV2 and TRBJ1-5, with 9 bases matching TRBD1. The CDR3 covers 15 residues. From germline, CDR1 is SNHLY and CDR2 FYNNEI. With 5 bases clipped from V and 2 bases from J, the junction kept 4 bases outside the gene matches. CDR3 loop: CASSLDRGGNQPQHF. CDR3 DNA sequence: TGTGCCAGCAGTTTGGACAGGGGCGGCAATCAGCCCCAGCATTTT. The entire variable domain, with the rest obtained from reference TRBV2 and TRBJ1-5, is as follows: EPEVTQTPSHQVTQMGQEVILRCVPISNHLYFYWYRQILGQKVEFLVSFYNNEISEKSEIFDDQFSVERPDGSNFTLKIRSTKLEDSAMYFCASSLDRGGNQPQHFGDGTRLSIL.

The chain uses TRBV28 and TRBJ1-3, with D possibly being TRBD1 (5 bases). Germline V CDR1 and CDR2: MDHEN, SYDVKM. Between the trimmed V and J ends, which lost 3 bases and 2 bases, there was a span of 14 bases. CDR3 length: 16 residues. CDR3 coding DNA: TGTGCCAGCAGTTTGGGGGGGGACCTTGCTGGAAACACCATATATTTT. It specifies CASSLGGDLAGNTIYF.

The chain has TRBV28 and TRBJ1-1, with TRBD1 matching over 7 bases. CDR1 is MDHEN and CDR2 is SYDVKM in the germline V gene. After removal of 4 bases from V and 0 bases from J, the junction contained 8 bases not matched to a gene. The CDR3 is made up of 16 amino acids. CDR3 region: CASSSFGTVMNTEAFF. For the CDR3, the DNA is TGTGCCAGCAGTTCCTTCGGGACAGTCATGAACACTGAAGCTTTCTTT.

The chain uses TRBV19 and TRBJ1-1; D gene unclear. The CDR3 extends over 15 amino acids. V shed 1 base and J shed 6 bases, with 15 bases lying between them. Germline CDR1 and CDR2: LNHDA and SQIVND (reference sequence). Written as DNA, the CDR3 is TGTGCCAGTAGTATAGGGGCGACTGGCGGGGCTGAAGCTTTCTTT. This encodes CASSIGATGGAEAFF.

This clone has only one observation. The CDR3: CASGPGGYGYTF. CDR3 sequence (DNA): TGTGCCAGCGGACCAGGGGGCTATGGCTACACCTTC. The chain is built from TRBV12-3 or TRBV12-4 and TRBJ1-2, with TRBD1 matching over 7 bases. There are 12 residues in the CDR3. The V and J ends lost 8 bases and 4 bases, in that order; junction bases with no gene match: 4.

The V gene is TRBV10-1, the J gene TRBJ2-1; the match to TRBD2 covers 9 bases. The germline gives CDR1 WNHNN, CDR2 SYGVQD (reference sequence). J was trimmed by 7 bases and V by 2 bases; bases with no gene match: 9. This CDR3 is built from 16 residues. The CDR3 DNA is TGCGCCAGCAGTGAGACTGGGACTAGCCCAATGAATGAGCAGTTCTTC. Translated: CASSETGTSPMNEQFF.

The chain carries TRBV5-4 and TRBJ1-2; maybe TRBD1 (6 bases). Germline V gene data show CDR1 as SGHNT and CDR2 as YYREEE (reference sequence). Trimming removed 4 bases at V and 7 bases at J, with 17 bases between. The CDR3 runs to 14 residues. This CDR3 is CASSLVGGALGYTF. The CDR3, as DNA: TGTGCCAGCAGCCTGGTAGGGGGGGCGCTTGGCTACACCTTC.

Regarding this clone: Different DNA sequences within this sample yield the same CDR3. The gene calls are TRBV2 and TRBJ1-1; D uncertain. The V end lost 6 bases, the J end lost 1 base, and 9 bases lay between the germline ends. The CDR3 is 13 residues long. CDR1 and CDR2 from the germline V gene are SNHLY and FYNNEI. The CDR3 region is CASRWAENTEAFF. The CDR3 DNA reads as TGTGCCAGCAGGTGGGCAGAGAACACTGAAGCTTTCTTT.

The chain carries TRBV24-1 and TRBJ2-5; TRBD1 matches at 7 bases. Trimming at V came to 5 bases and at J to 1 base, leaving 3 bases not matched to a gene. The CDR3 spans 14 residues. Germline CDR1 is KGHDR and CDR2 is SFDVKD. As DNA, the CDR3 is TGTGCCACCAGTGCAAGGGACAGCCAAGAGACCCAGTACTTC. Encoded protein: CATSARDSQETQYF.

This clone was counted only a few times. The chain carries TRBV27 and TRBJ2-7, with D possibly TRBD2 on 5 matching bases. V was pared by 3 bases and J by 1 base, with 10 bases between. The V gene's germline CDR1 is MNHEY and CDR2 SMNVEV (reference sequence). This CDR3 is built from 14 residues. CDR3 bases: TGTGCCAGCAGTTTTAGGGAGTCATCCTACGAGCAGTACTTC. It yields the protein CASSFRESSYEQYF.

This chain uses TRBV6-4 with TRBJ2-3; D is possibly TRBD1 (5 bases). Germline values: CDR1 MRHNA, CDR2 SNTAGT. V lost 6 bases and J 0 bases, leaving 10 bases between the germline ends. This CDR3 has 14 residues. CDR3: CASSSTASTDTQYF. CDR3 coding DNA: TGTGCCAGCAGCTCGACAGCTAGCACAGATACGCAGTATTTT.

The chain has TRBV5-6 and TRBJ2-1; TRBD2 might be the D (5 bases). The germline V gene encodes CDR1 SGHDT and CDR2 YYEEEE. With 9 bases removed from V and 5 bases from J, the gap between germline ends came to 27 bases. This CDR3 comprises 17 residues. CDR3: CAILLVKPYTLNNEQFF. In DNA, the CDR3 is TGTGCCATCCTACTAGTGAAACCGTACACCCTGAACAATGAGCAGTTCTTC.